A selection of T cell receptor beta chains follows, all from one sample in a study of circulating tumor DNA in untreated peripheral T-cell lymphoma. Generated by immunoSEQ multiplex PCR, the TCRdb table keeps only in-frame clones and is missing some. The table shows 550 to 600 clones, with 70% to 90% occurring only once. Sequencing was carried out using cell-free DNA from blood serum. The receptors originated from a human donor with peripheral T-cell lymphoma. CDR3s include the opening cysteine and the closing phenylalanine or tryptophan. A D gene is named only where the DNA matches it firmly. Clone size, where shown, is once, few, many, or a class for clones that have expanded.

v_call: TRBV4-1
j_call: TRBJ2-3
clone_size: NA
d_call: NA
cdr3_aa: CASSQWGVKDTQYF
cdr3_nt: TGCGCCAGCAGCCAATGGGGTGTAAAAGATACGCAGTATTTT

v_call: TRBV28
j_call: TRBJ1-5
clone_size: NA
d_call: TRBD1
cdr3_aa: CASSPLSTGMNQPQHF
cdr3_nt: TGTGCCAGCAGTCCCCTATCGACAGGGATGAATCAGCCCCAGCATTTT

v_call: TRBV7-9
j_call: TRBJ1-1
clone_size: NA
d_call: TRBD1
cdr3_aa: CASSIPRGEATEAFF
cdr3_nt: TGTGCCAGCAGCATACCCAGGGGGGAAGCAACTGAAGCTTTCTTT

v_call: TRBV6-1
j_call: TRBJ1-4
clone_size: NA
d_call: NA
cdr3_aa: CASKGTNEKLFF
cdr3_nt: TGTGCCAGCAAGGGAACGAATGAAAAACTGTTTTTT

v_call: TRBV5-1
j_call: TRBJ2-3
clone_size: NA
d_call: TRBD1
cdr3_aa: CASSLGALGTGTYTQYF
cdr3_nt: TGCGCCAGCAGCTTGGGAGCGCTTGGGACAGGCACATATACGCAGTATTTT

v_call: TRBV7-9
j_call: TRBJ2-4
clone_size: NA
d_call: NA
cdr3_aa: CASSYGASRLSNIQYF
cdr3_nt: TGTGCCAGCAGCTACGGGGCTAGCCGGTTATCAAACATTCAGTACTTC

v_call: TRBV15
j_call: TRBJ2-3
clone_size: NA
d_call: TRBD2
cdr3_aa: CATSRRGVAGVSGQYF
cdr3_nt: TGTGCCACCAGCCGCCGGGGGGTGGCGGGAGTCTCAGGGCAGTATTTT

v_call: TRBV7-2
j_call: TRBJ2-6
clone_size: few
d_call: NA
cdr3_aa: CASSQLCRRQSRANVLTF
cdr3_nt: TGTGCCAGCAGCCAGCTGTGCAGACGACAAAGTCGGGCCAACGTCCTGACTTTC

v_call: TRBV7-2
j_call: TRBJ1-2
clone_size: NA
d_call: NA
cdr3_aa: CASSDTSNYGYTF
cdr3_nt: TGTGCCAGCAGCGATACGAGTAACTATGGCTACACCTTC

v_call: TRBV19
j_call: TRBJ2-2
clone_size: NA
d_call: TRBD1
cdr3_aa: CASRTLRTGANTGELFF
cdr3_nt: TGTGCCAGTAGAACCCTTCGGACAGGGGCGAACACCGGGGAGCTGTTTTTT

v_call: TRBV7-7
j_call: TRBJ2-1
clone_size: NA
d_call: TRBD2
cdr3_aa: CASSSSGLAGYNEQFF
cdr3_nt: TGTGCTAGCAGCTCCTCTGGACTAGCGGGGTACAATGAGCAGTTCTTC

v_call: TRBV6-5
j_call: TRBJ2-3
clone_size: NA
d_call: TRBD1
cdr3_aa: CASRRQGSADTQYF
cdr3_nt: TGTGCCAGCAGACGACAGGGCTCGGCAGATACGCAGTATTTT

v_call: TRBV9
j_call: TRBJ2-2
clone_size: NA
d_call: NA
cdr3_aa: CASSVNTGELFF
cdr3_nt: TGTGCCAGCAGCGTAAACACCGGGGAGCTGTTTTTT

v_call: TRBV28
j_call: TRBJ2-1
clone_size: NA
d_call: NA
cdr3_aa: CASRPTRSLSNEQFF
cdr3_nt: TGTGCCAGCAGGCCTACCCGCAGTTTGAGCAATGAGCAGTTCTTC

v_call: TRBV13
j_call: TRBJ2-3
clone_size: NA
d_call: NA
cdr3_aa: CASSLAVRVAPREPSTDTQYF
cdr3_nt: TGTGCCAGCAGCTTAGCCGTCCGAGTAGCACCCCGGGAGCCGAGTACAGATACGCAGTATTTT

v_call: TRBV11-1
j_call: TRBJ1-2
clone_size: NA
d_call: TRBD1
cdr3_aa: CASSLVGGGNYGYTF
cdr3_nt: TGTGCCAGCAGCTTAGTAGGGGGCGGGAACTATGGCTACACCTTC

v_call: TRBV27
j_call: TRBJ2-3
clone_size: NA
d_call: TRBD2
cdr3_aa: CASSLLAGGRVDTQYF
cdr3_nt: TGTGCCAGCAGTTTACTAGCGGGAGGGCGGGTAGATACGCAGTATTTT

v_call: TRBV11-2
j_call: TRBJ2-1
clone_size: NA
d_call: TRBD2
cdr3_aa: CASSLDLELAEHNEQFF
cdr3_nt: TGTGCCAGCAGCTTAGATCTTGAACTAGCGGAGCACAATGAGCAGTTCTTC

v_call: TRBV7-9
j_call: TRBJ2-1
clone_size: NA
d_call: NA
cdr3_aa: CASSLSRGPSSYNEQFF
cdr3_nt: TGTGCCAGCAGCTTAAGCAGGGGACCCTCGTCTTACAATGAGCAGTTCTTC

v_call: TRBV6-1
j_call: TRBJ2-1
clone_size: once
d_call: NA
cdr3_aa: CASRGQSDYNEQFF
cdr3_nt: TGTGCCAGCAGGGGTCAATCTGACTACAATGAGCAGTTCTTC

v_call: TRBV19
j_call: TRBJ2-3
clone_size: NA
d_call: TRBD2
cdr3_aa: CASSSLLLAGGTDTQYF
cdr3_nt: TGTGCCAGTAGTTCCCTTCTGCTAGCGGGCGGCACAGATACGCAGTATTTT

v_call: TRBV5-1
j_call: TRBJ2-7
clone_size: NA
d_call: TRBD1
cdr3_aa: CASSQQGREQYF
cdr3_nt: TGCGCCAGCAGCCAACAGGGGCGCGAGCAGTACTTC

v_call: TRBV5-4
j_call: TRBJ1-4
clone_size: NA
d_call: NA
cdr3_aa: CASSLGGAEDEKLFF
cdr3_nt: TGTGCCAGCAGCTTGGGAGGGGCGGAGGATGAAAAACTGTTTTTT

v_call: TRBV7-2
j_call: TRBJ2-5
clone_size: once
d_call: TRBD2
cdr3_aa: CASSSRRGGEITQYF
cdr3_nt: TGTGCCAGCAGCTCCCGACGGGGGGGGGAGATAACCCAGTACTTC

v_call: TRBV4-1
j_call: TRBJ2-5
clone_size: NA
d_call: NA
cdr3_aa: CASSQRKGSMGETQYF
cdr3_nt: TGCGCCAGCAGCCAGAGGAAGGGGTCGATGGGGGAGACCCAGTACTTC

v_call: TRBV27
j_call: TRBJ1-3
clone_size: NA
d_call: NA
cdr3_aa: CASSHLFGNTIYF
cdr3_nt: TGTGCCAGCAGCCACCTTTTCGGAAACACCATATATTTT

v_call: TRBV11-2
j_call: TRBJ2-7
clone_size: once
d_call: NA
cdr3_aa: CASSLATEAYEQYF
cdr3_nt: TGTGCCAGCAGCTTAGCAACGGAAGCCTACGAGCAGTACTTC

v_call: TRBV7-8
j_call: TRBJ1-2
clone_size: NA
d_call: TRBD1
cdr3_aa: CASSLGLGQGFGYTF
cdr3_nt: TGTGCCAGCAGCTTAGGGCTGGGACAGGGGTTTGGCTACACCTTC

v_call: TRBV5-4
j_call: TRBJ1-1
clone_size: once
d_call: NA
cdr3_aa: CASSPTGTMNTEAFF
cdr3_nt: TGTGCCAGCAGCCCTACCGGGACAATGAACACTGAAGCTTTCTTT

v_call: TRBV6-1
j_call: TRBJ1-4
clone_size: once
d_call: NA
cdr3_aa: CASSEALQGPEKLFF
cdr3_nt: TGTGCCAGCAGTGAAGCGCTTCAAGGGCCTGAAAAACTGTTTTTT

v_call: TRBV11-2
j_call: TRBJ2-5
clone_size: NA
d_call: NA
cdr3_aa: CASGGLVGETQYF
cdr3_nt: TGTGCCAGCGGGGGGCTAGTCGGAGAGACCCAGTACTTC

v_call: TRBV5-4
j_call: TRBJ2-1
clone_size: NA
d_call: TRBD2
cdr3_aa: CASSLYGRADEQFF
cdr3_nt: TGTGCCAGCAGCTTGTACGGGAGGGCCGATGAGCAGTTCTTC

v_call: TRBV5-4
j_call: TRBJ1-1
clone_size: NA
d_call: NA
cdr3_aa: CASSWGTEAFF
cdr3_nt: TGTGCCAGCAGCTGGGGGACCGAAGCTTTCTTT

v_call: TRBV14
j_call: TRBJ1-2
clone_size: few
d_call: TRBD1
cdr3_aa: CASSPTGQPNYGYTF
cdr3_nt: TGTGCCAGCAGCCCGACGGGACAGCCTAACTATGGCTACACCTTC

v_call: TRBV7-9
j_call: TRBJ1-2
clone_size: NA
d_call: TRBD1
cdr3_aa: CASSLAVTGPAYGYTF
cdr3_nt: TGTGCCAGTAGCTTAGCAGTGACAGGGCCGGCTTATGGCTACACCTTC

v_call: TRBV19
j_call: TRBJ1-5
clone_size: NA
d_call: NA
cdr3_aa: CASSRGDRDQPQHF
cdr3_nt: TGTGCCAGTAGTCGTGGGGATAGGGATCAGCCCCAGCATTTT

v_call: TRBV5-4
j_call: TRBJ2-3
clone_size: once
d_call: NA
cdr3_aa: CASSLGLASSSTDTQYF
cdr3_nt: TGTGCCAGCAGCTTGGGTCTAGCGTCGTCTAGCACAGATACGCAGTATTTT

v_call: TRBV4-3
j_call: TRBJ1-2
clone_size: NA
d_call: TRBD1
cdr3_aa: CASSQDGRGSYGYTF
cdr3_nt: TGCGCCAGCAGCCAAGATGGCAGGGGGTCGTATGGCTACACCTTC

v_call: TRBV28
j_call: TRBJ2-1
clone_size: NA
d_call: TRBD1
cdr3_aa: CASTTGAGANEQFF
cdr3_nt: TGTGCCAGCACTACAGGGGCAGGGGCCAATGAGCAGTTCTTC